This is a list of T cell receptor beta chains from one sample in a study of T cell repertoires in cytomegalovirus infection. TCRdb recomputed calls from the reads with MiXCR, one row per CDR3 protein. The table records some 100,000 distinct CDR3 sequences, more than 20% of them present only once. The sample comprised CD8+ T cells from PBMCs. The source is a human donor in good health (CMV status not recorded). Some clones in this sample may be carry-over from other donors' samples. The CDR3 runs from the conserved cysteine through the conserved F or W. The D gene is left open where the match is weak. Size is omitted from some rows. Given values are once, few, many or a class for expanded clones.

j_gene	d_gene	abundance	v_gene	CDR3nt	CDR3aa
TRBJ1-1	.	.	TRBV7-2	TGTGCCAGCAGCTTGGGACTTGGGGGCACTGAAGCTTTCTTT	CASSLGLGGTEAFF
TRBJ1-1	TRBD1	once	TRBV15	TGTGCCACCAGCAGAGATACAGGGGTTAAGTCTGAAGCTTTCTTT	CATSRDTGVKSEAFF
TRBJ1-1	.	few	TRBV9	TGTGCCAGCAGCGGGGGAAGGATGAACACTGAAGCTTTCTTT	CASSGGRMNTEAFF
TRBJ2-5	.	.	TRBV20-1	TGCAGTGCTAGCCCAAAGGGACATTCACAAGAGACCCAGTACTTC	CSASPKGHSQETQYF
TRBJ2-7	.	.	TRBV29-1	TGCAGCGTGGGTGGGCCTGGAGAGCAGTACTTC	CSVGGPGEQYF
TRBJ2-1	TRBD1	many	TRBV7-8	TGTGCCAGCAGCGGGACAGGGGGCTACAATGAGCAGTTCTTC	CASSGTGGYNEQFF
TRBJ2-7	TRBD2	.	TRBV5-6	TGTGCCAGCAGCTTTGCTAGCGGCCGCCCCGACGAGCAGTACTTC	CASSFASGRPDEQYF
TRBJ2-7	.	once	TRBV20-1	TGCAGTGCTAGATTGGCCTTAGGCTCCTACGAGCAGTACTTC	CSARLALGSYEQYF
TRBJ2-3	.	.	TRBV9	TGTGCCAGCAGCCCAACCGGGAACCCAGCTACGCAGTATTTT	CASSPTGNPATQYF
TRBJ2-7	.	few	TRBV5-1	TGCGCCAGCAGATCGAGCTACGAGCAGTACTTC	CASRSSYEQYF
TRBJ1-5	TRBD1	many	TRBV15	TGTGCCACCAGCAGTAAGGGACAGGGTCTCGATGGTAGCAATCAGCCCCAGCATTTT	CATSSKGQGLDGSNQPQHF
TRBJ2-4	TRBD2	many	TRBV2	TGTGCCAGCAAAGGAAGACTAGCCCCGGGGGGTTTCAAAAACATTCAGTACTTC	CASKGRLAPGGFKNIQYF
TRBJ2-7	TRBD2	.	TRBV20-1	TGCAGTGCGCCGACACTAGCGGGCGCTGAGAACGAGCAGTACTTC	CSAPTLAGAENEQYF
TRBJ1-4	TRBD1	.	TRBV9	TGTGCCAGCAGCGGTCGACAGGGGTCCACTAATGAAAAACTGTTTTTT	CASSGRQGSTNEKLFF
TRBJ1-5	.	.	TRBV4-3	TGCGCCAGCAGCCAAGATTACGGAAATCAGCCCCAGCATTTT	CASSQDYGNQPQHF
TRBJ1-4	TRBD1	.	TRBV7-9	TGTGCCAGCAGCTTAGTGGTGGGACAGGGTGAAAAACTGTTTTTT	CASSLVVGQGEKLFF
TRBJ2-1	.	few	TRBV27	TGTGCCAGCACCTGGGGGCAGGGACTAAACAATGAGCAGTTCTTC	CASTWGQGLNNEQFF
TRBJ1-2	.	.	TRBV12-3/TRBV12-4	TGTGCCAGCAGTCCGGACGAGAACTATGGCTACACCTTC	CASSPDENYGYTF
TRBJ2-7	.	many	TRBV11-2	TGTGCCAGCAGCTCATCCTTCGAGCAGTACTTC	CASSSSFEQYF
TRBJ1-5	.	.	TRBV4-3	TGCGCCAGCAGCCAAGCAGGGGATGGCAATCAGCCCCAGCATTTT	CASSQAGDGNQPQHF
TRBJ2-3	.	.	TRBV9	TGTGCCAGCAGCGTAGAAGGGTCCACAGATACGCAGTATTTT	CASSVEGSTDTQYF
TRBJ2-1	TRBD2	many	TRBV7-9	TGTGCCATCCGTATGGGACCGGGACTAGCGGGGGGGCGGGCGATGGATGAGCAGTTCTTC	CAIRMGPGLAGGRAMDEQFF
TRBJ2-7	.	once	TRBV29-1	TGCAGCCCCAGGGGGGGTAAGGGACCCCCCTACGAGCAGTACTTC	CSPRGGKGPPYEQYF
TRBJ2-1	.	many	TRBV7-2	TGTGCCAGCAGCTATTCGATGGGAACCTACAATGAGCAGTTCTTC	CASSYSMGTYNEQFF
TRBJ1-1	TRBD1	.	TRBV10-2	TGCGCCAGCAGCCGCGACAGGGCCACTGAAGCTTTCTTT	CASSRDRATEAFF
TRBJ2-2	.	few	TRBV7-9	TGTGCCAGCAGCCTGGTGGGGTCGACCGCCGGGGAGCTGTTTTTT	CASSLVGSTAGELFF
TRBJ2-2	TRBD1	few	TRBV6-1	TGTGCCAGCAGTACCGGGACAGGGCACGGGGAGCTGTTTTTT	CASSTGTGHGELFF
TRBJ2-7	.	.	TRBV6-2/TRBV6-3	TGTGCCAGCAGTTACCTTCACCTGAGGGAGCAGTACTTC	CASSYLHLREQYF
TRBJ2-7	.	.	TRBV24-1	TGTGCCACCAGGGACCATTCCAAGCAGTACTTC	CATRDHSKQYF
TRBJ2-7	TRBD2	.	TRBV4-3	TGCGCCAGCAGCCTGAGGAACAGCGGGAGTGATCGTCAGTACTTC	CASSLRNSGSDRQYF
TRBJ2-7	.	.	TRBV10-3	TGTGCCATCAATAGTGGCCTTGGGGACGAGCAGTACTTC	CAINSGLGDEQYF
TRBJ2-1	TRBD2	.	TRBV2	TGTGCCAGCTGGCTAGCGGGGGCGAATGAGCAGTTCTTC	CASWLAGANEQFF
TRBJ2-1	.	.	TRBV20-1	TGCAGTGCTAGAGATTTCACAGGGATTTCCTACAATGAGCAGTTCTTC	CSARDFTGISYNEQFF
TRBJ2-3	.	.	TRBV7-9	TGTGCCAGCAGCCCCATAGCGACAGATACGCAGTATTTT	CASSPIATDTQYF
TRBJ2-3	TRBD2	few	TRBV6-1	TGTGCCAGCAGGCTGTCGGGCAGGGGTAGGGTAGCGGGAGTAGGGCGGCAGTATTTT	CASRLSGRGRVAGVGRQYF
TRBJ1-2	.	.	TRBV28	TGTGCTTCAGGGGAAGGTTATGGCTACACCTTC	CASGEGYGYTF
TRBJ2-7	.	few	TRBV5-1	TGCGCCAGCAGCTTGGGCCCGGGGCCGGGCGAGCAGTACTTC	CASSLGPGPGEQYF
TRBJ2-1	TRBD2	few	TRBV12-3/TRBV12-4	TGTGCCAGCAGTGAGAGGACTAGCGGCTACAATGAGCAGTTCTTC	CASSERTSGYNEQFF
TRBJ2-1	TRBD2	.	TRBV14	TGTGCCAGCAGCCACGGACGGGGGGGTGCGTACAATGAGCAGTTCTTC	CASSHGRGGAYNEQFF
TRBJ1-1	.	few	TRBV20-1	TGCAGTGCTGAGATCACAAACACTGAAGCTTTCTTT	CSAEITNTEAFF
TRBJ1-5	.	few	TRBV19	TGTGCCAGTAGTGTGGACACTTTTAGCAATCAGCCCCAGCATTTT	CASSVDTFSNQPQHF
TRBJ1-1	TRBD1	few	TRBV15	TGTGCCACCAGCAGTGCACAGGGGGACGCTGAAGCTTTCTTT	CATSSAQGDAEAFF
TRBJ2-5	.	few	TRBV6-1	TGTGCCAGCAGTGTAAGACTGATCGCCACCCTCCAAGAGACCCAGTACTTC	CASSVRLIATLQETQYF
TRBJ2-1	TRBD2	few	TRBV11-2	TGTGCCAGCAGCTTAGTGCCCGACGGGGGGGGATACAATGAGCAGTTCTTC	CASSLVPDGGGYNEQFF
TRBJ2-3	.	many	TRBV7-9	TGTGCCAGCAGCTCCTTGACTGCCGATACGCAGTATTTT	CASSSLTADTQYF